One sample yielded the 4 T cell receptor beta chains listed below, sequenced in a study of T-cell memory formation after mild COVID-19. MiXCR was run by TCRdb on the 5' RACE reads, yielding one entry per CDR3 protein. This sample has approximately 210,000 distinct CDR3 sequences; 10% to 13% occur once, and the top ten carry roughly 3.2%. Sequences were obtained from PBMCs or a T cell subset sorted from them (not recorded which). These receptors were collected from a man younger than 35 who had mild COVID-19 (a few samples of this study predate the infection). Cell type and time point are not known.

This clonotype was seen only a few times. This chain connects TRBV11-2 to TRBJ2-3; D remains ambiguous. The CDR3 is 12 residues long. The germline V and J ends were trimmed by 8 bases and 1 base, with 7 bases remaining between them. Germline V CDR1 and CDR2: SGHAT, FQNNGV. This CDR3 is CASERGTDTQYF. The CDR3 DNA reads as TGTGCCAGCGAGCGTGGCACAGATACGCAGTATTTT.

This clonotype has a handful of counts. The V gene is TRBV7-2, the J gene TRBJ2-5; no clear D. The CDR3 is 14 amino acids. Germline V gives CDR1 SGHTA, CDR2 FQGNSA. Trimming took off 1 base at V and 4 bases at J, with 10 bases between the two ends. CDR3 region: CASSLGSRPETQYF. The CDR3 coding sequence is TGTGCCAGCAGCTTAGGGTCTCGTCCAGAGACCCAGTACTTC.

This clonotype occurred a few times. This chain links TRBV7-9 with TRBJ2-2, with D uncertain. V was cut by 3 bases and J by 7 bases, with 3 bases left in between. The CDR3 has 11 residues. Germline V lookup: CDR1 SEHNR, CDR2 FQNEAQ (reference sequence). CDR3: CASSLIGELFF. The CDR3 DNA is TGTGCCAGCAGCTTGATCGGGGAGCTGTTTTTT.

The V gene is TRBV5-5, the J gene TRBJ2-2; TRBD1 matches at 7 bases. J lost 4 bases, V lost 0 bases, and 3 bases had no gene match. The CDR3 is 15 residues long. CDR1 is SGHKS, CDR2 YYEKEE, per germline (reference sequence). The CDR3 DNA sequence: TGTGCCAGCAGCTTGGGGGGACAGATCACCGGGGAGCTGTTTTTT. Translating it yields CASSLGGQITGELFF.